This TCR beta chain was found in a study of T cell responses to AZD1222 COVID-19 vaccine. Study-wide results and caveats: The CD4 TCRs associated with vaccination extended across spike and predominated at 160-218 and 743-854. Spike-specific TCR depth and breadth grew after two AZD1222 doses. Repertoires in all cases were sampled only once the peak T cell response had passed.

As to this clone: Its cognate antigen is unknown.

The table came from immunoSEQ multiplex PCR; TCRdb's copy has only in-frame clones and leaves some out. The sample carries roughly 150,000 clones, about nine tenths recorded once. Looked up from germline, CDR1 is SQVTM and CDR2 is ANQGSEA. The CDR3 loop spans 14 amino acids. V gave up 7 bases and J gave up 4 bases; unmatched junction bases: 10. Sequenced here: peripheral blood, sampled on day 0 of AZD1222 vaccination. This chain uses TRBV29-1 with TRBJ2-3; TRBD2 matches 8 bases. This TCR was recovered from an adult in good health. The CDR3 nucleotides read TGCAGCGCCGATGGGACTAGTATCCCAGATACGCAGTATTTT. Translated: CSADGTSIPDTQYF.